Below are 9 T cell receptor beta chains sequenced from a single sample in a study of cytomegalovirus exposure and HLA in healthy donors. Use of 60 Vbeta and 13 Jbeta primers characterized the PCR. Generated by immunoSEQ multiplex PCR, the TCRdb table keeps only in-frame clones and is missing some. This sample has 120,000 or so clones, with roughly three quarters found just once. The sample taken for sequencing was PBMCs. Receptors originate from a man aged 25-45 years in good health and CMV-seropositive.

The chain has TRBV7-8 and TRBJ2-7; TRBD1 matches at 7 bases. After removal of 5 bases from V and 3 bases from J, the junction contained 4 bases not matched to a gene. The CDR3 extends over 13 amino acids. Germline CDR1 and CDR2: SGHVS and FQNEAQ. CDR3 in amino acids: CASSRTGDYEQYF. The CDR3 DNA follows: TGTGCCAGCAGCCGTACAGGGGACTACGAGCAGTACTTC.

The chain couples TRBV29-1 to TRBJ2-1; 10 positions agree with TRBD2. The CDR3 contains 13 residues. With 7 bases clipped from V and 5 bases from J, the junction kept 5 bases outside the gene matches. CDR1 SQVTM and CDR2 ANQGSEA come from the germline V gene. Here the CDR3 DNA reads TGCAGCGCTGGACTAGCGGAAAACAATGAGCAGTTCTTC. Protein product: CSAGLAENNEQFF.

The gene calls are TRBV10-2 and TRBJ2-3; D unclear. The CDR3 consists of 14 residues. Trimming pared 2 bases from V and 6 bases from J, leaving 12 bases between. Germline CDR1 and CDR2: WSHSY and SAAADI. The CDR3 DNA reads TGCGCCAGCAGTGAGGGCAGTTCGCGGGATACGCAGTATTTT. Protein: CASSEGSSRDTQYF.

The chain combines TRBV5-8 with TRBJ2-3, with D perhaps TRBD1 (6 bases). In germline, CDR1 is SGHTS, CDR2 YDEGEE. The V end was cut by 8 bases, the J end by 1 base, with 11 bases between. This CDR3 is 13 amino acids long. The DNA of the CDR3 is TGTGCCAGTAGACAGGCTGGCACAGATACGCAGTATTTT. This encodes CASRQAGTDTQYF.

The rearrangement links TRBV5-6 to TRBJ2-5; D is possibly TRBD1 (5 bases). The assigned J gene may be wrong: the sequence end matches TRBJ2-7 better. The CDR3 has 14 residues. CDR1 is SGHDT and CDR2 is YYEEEE in the germline V gene. CDR3 DNA: TGTGCCAGCAGCTTGGGCACAGGAGCCTACGAGCAGTACTTC. It translates to CASSLGTGAYEQYF.

This clone has only one observation. The chain carries TRBV7-8 and TRBJ1-3; D is ambiguous. Germline V CDR1 and CDR2: SGHVS, FQNEAQ. The V and J ends lost 3 bases and 0 bases respectively, with 12 bases between them. The CDR3 length is 16 residues. CDR3 nucleotide sequence: TGTGCCAGCAGCTTTAGCCCGACTCTCTCTGGAAACACCATATATTTT. This sequence encodes CASSFSPTLSGNTIYF.

This clone was picked up one time. The chain is built from TRBV5-1 and TRBJ1-6; 7 bases agree with TRBD1. Trimming removed 0 bases from V and 7 bases from J; junction bases left unmatched: 1. This CDR3 contains 14 residues. Looked up from germline, CDR1 is SGHRS and CDR2 is YFSETQ. The CDR3 DNA reads TGCGCCAGCAGCTTGGAACAGGGGAATTCACCCCTCCACTTT. This gives the protein CASSLEQGNSPLHF.

This chain links TRBV19 with TRBJ1-5; 7 nucleotides align to TRBD1. The CDR3 has 19 residues. Trimming removed 1 base from V and 2 bases from J; junction bases left unmatched: 14. Per the germline V gene, CDR1 is LNHDA and CDR2 is SQIVND (reference sequence). The CDR3 is CASSIVRGPGTVGNQPQHF. CDR3 nucleotides: TGTGCCAGTAGTATAGTCCGAGGACCTGGGACAGTAGGCAATCAGCCCCAGCATTTT.

This rearrangement joins TRBV11-3 to TRBJ2-2; tentative D call: TRBD2 (6 bases). This CDR3 has 16 amino acids. Germline V lookup: CDR1 SGHNT, CDR2 YENEEA. V lost 2 bases to trimming and J lost 5 bases, with 15 bases between them. CDR3 DNA: TGTGCCAGCAGCTTACGGCTCGGGACTGAGACCGGGGAGCTGTTTTTT. It is translated as CASSLRLGTETGELFF.